The 23 T cell receptor beta chains reported below all come from one sample, sequenced in a study of blood T cells in healthy people across ages. It was with a sample-barcoded 5' primer and a J-beta primer mix that a second PCR of roughly 7 to 12 cycles was run. MiXCR, applied by TCRdb to the 5' RACE reads, yields one record per CDR3 protein. The sample contains 800,000 or so distinct CDR3 sequences, 46% of which appear only once. The sequencing sample was made of blood. Receptor source: a man older than 75 in good health.

This clonotype showed up many times. V and J are TRBV10-2 and TRBJ2-1; 7 nucleotides agree with TRBD2. Germline V lookup: CDR1 WSHSY, CDR2 SAAADI. V was pared by 6 bases and J by 2 bases, with 4 bases of the junction left unmatched. This CDR3 has 14 amino acids. This chain's CDR3 is CASSRDYAYNEQFF. The CDR3 nucleotides read TGCGCCAGCAGCCGGGACTATGCCTACAATGAGCAGTTCTTC.

About this clonotype itself: Just one base apart from a much larger clone, this may be a read error. This chain uses TRBV10-3 with TRBJ1-1; maybe TRBD1 (6 bases). In germline, CDR1 is ENHRY, CDR2 SYGVKD. V lost 2 bases to trimming and J lost 4 bases, with 14 bases between them. There are 15 residues in the CDR3. This CDR3 reads CAISEVQGRGTEAFF. CDR3 DNA: TGTGCCATCAGTGAGGTACAGGGTAGGGGCACTGAAGCTTTCTTT.

The chain employs TRBV12-3 or TRBV12-4 and TRBJ1-2; D unclear. Trimming removed 3 bases from V and 9 bases from J, with 8 bases in between. CDR3 length: 11 amino acids. The CDR3 DNA sequence: TGTGCCAGCAGTTTCTCACGAAGCTACACCTTC. Residues: CASSFSRSYTF.

The chain links TRBV11-2 to TRBJ2-1, with a tentative D call TRBD2 (7 bases). The CDR3 has 16 residues. V lost 4 bases to trimming and J lost 6 bases, with 19 bases between them. Germline values: CDR1 SGHAT, CDR2 FQNNGV. The CDR3 sequence: CASSSTGRGTSNEQFF. CDR3 coding DNA: TGTGCCAGCAGCTCCACAGGGAGGGGGACCTCCAATGAGCAGTTCTTC.

The CDR3 nucleotides are TGTGCCAGCAGTTTAAATCGGGTCGGCCCACCCCTCCACTTT. Translation gives CASSLNRVGPPLHF. The chain carries TRBV27 and TRBJ1-6, with D hard to call. The germline V and J ends were trimmed by 2 bases and 11 bases, with 13 bases remaining between them. This CDR3 spans 14 amino acids. The germline CDR1 and CDR2 sequences are MNHEY and SMNVEV (reference sequence).

The V call is TRBV7-6, the J call TRBJ2-1, with 7 bases that match TRBD2. CDR1 is SGHVS, CDR2 FNYEAQ, per germline. The CDR3 totals 14 residues. The junction had 12 bases not matched to a gene; V was cut back by 8 bases and J by 8 bases. The CDR3 sequence is CASSLGLGVDEQFF. In DNA, the CDR3 is TGTGCCAGCTCCCTAGGACTAGGGGTCGATGAGCAGTTCTTC.

The J gene is TRBJ2-1, the V gene TRBV28; the D gene is possibly TRBD2 (6 bases). The V end was cut by 6 bases, the J end by 10 bases, with 16 bases between. This CDR3 comprises 13 residues. Germline V gene sequence: CDR1 MDHEN, CDR2 SYDVKM. The CDR3 sequence: CASSWLATYEQFF. In DNA form, the CDR3 reads TGTGCCAGCAGCTGGCTAGCGACCTACGAGCAGTTCTTC.

This clonotype was counted only a few times. The J gene is TRBJ2-5, the V gene TRBV3-1, with 9 bases lining up with TRBD2. Trimming cost V 0 bases and J 6 bases; bases outside gene matches: 11. This CDR3 has 17 amino acids. In germline, CDR1 is LGHDT, CDR2 YNNKEL (reference sequence). In DNA form, the CDR3 reads TGTGCCAGCAGCCAAGAGTTAACGCGGGAGGGCCAGAAGACCCAGTACTTC. The encoded protein is CASSQELTREGQKTQYF.

The chain is built from TRBV30 and TRBJ2-5; 7 bases fit TRBD2. Near its end, the DNA agrees better with TRBJ2-7, so the J call may be wrong. The germline CDR1 and CDR2 sequences are GTSNPN and SVGIG (reference sequence). The CDR3 is made up of 13 amino acids. The DNA of the CDR3 is TGTGCCTGGAGTAAGGAGGGAGGGCGCGAGCAGTACTTC. The encoded protein is CAWSKEGGREQYF.

This clonotype was seen ten or more times. V and J are TRBV11-2 and TRBJ2-1; 7 bases are shared with TRBD1. The germline V gene has CDR1 SGHAT and CDR2 FQNNGV. This CDR3 contains 15 residues. V was clipped by 0 bases and J by 6 bases; unmatched bases: 5. Here the CDR3 reads CASSLESTGVNEQFF. CDR3 in DNA: TGTGCCAGCAGCTTAGAGAGTACAGGGGTCAATGAGCAGTTCTTC.

A single count supports this clonotype. A single base separates this from a much larger clone, so it may be a read error. V usage is TRBV7-3 and J usage is TRBJ1-1, with D possibly matching TRBD1 (6 bases). CDR3 length: 13 residues. Deletions cut 8 bases from V and 6 bases from J, with 16 bases between. Germline lookup yields CDR1 SGHTA and CDR2 FQGTGA. CDR3 in DNA: TGTGCCAGCGGCGAACGACAGGCCTCTGAAGCTTTCTTT. Residues: CASGERQASEAFF. Full variable domain (rest looked up from reference TRBV7-3 and TRBJ1-1): GAGVSQTPSNKVTEKGKYVELRCDPISGHTALYWYRQSLGQGPEFLIYFQGTGAADDSGLPNDRFFAVRPEGSVSTLKIQRTERGDSAVYLCASGERQASEAFFGQGTRLTVV.

J is TRBJ2-5 and V is TRBV6-2 or TRBV6-3, with D hard to call. Trimming took 6 bases from V and 0 from J, leaving 11 bases between them. The CDR3 is made up of 14 amino acids. Germline V CDR1 and CDR2: MNHEY, SVGEGT. CDR3 residues: CASRLRADQETQYF. CDR3 DNA sequence: TGTGCCAGCAGACTCCGGGCAGACCAAGAGACCCAGTACTTC.

V and J are TRBV7-9 and TRBJ2-1; 9 bases fit TRBD2. Losses at the gene ends were 1 base for V and 9 bases for J; bases not matched to a gene: 4. This CDR3 comprises 14 residues. Germline V CDR1 and CDR2: SEHNR, FQNEAQ (reference sequence). The DNA of the CDR3 is TGTGCCAGCAGCTTAGGCGGGAGGGCCGTTGAGCAGTTCTTC. This translates into CASSLGGRAVEQFF.

The V gene is TRBV20-1, the J gene TRBJ2-7, with a possible D match to TRBD1 (6 bases). The CDR3 consists of 12 residues. Per germline, CDR1 DFQATT and CDR2 SNEGSKA (reference sequence). V gave up 3 bases and J gave up 7 bases, with 13 bases separating them. In DNA form, the CDR3 reads TGCAGTGCTAGCCCCACAGGGTGGGAGCAGTACTTC. Amino acids: CSASPTGWEQYF.

This chain joins TRBV5-1 and TRBJ2-3; D is ambiguous. Germline V gene data show CDR1 as SGHRS and CDR2 as YFSETQ. The ends were cut back, 2 bases at V and 1 base at J, with 5 bases in the middle. CDR3 size: 13 residues. Written as DNA, the CDR3 is TGCGCCAGCAGCTTCCATCGCACAGATACGCAGTATTTT. This sequence encodes CASSFHRTDTQYF.

This clonotype has a single count. A clone one base away is much larger, so this may be a read error. This chain uses TRBV29-1 with TRBJ2-7; possible D gene TRBD2, 6 bases. Germline V gives CDR1 SQVTM, CDR2 ANQGSEA. This CDR3 has 13 amino acids. V was trimmed by 8 bases and J by 0 bases, leaving 14 bases between them. CDR3 bases: TGCAGCACCGCCACTAGCAACTCCTACGAGCAGTACTTC. As protein: CSTATSNSYEQYF.

The sample holds one count of this clonotype. The rearrangement joins TRBV28 to TRBJ2-7; D gene ambiguous. With 2 bases removed from V and 6 bases from J, the gap between germline ends came to 20 bases. The CDR3 loop spans 16 amino acids. Germline CDR1 reads MDHEN; CDR2 reads SYDVKM. CDR3 loop: CASSLEAGWGSGEQYF. CDR3 sequence (DNA): TGTGCCAGCAGTTTAGAGGCAGGTTGGGGATCGGGCGAGCAGTACTTC. The complete variable domain, with remaining parts taken from reference TRBV28 and TRBJ2-7, reads DVKVTQSSRYLVKRTGEKVFLECVQDMDHENMFWYRQDPGLGLRLIYFSYDVKMKEKGDIPEGYSVSREKKERFSLILESASTNQTSMYLCASSLEAGWGSGEQYFGPGTRLTVT.

This clonotype came up once. The chain combines TRBV11-2 with TRBJ2-1; TRBD2 matches at 8 bases. CDR1 is SGHAT and CDR2 is FQNNGV in the germline V gene. The junction had 5 bases not matched to a gene; V was cut back by 3 bases and J by 7 bases. The length of the CDR3 is 14 residues. The CDR3 DNA reads TGTGCCAGCAGCTTTTCTAGCGGGCGAAATGAGCAGTTCTTC. It encodes CASSFSSGRNEQFF.

This clonotype appeared a few times. A much larger clone differs by one base, so this may be a read error. The chain employs TRBV29-1 and TRBJ2-7; 9 bases are a match to TRBD1. The germline gives CDR1 SQVTM, CDR2 ANQGSEA. The CDR3 is made up of 13 amino acids. The V segment lost 3 bases and the J segment 3 bases; nucleotides outside the gene matches: 3. The CDR3 region has the DNA TGCAGCGTTGAGGGGGACAGGGACTACGAGCAGTACTTC. The encoded protein is CSVEGDRDYEQYF.

In this sample, this clonotype turned up once. The chain recombines TRBV7-3 with TRBJ2-3, with 8 positions matching TRBD2. The CDR3 loop spans 17 amino acids. Germline assignment: CDR1 SGHTA and CDR2 FQGTGA. Germline trimming cut 1 base from V and 3 bases from J; bases unmatched to any gene: 9. The CDR3 sequence is CASSLRGTSSLTDTQYF. In nucleotides, the CDR3 is TGTGCCAGCAGCTTAAGGGGGACTAGTTCTTTAACAGATACGCAGTATTTT.

This clonotype was seen a few times. This chain links TRBV20-1 with TRBJ1-6; unclear D gene. Per the germline V gene, CDR1 is DFQATT and CDR2 is SNEGSKA (reference sequence). V was trimmed by 4 bases and J by 7 bases, leaving 5 bases between them. This CDR3 has 11 residues. The CDR3 region is CSATQNSPLHF. CDR3 nucleotide sequence: TGCAGTGCTACTCAAAATTCACCCCTCCACTTT.

In the case of this clonotype: Sequence at one end of the junction differs from germline and may be a read error. This chain connects TRBV5-6 to TRBJ2-1; D is tentatively TRBD1 or TRBD2 (5 bases each). Germline-derived CDR1 and CDR2 are SGHDT and YYEEEE. The CDR3 extends over 13 amino acids. DNA for the CDR3: TGTGCCGGCAGCTTGGGACCGACGGATGAGCAGTTCTTC. Its protein product is CAGSLGPTDEQFF.

The rearrangement joins TRBV12-3 or TRBV12-4 to TRBJ1-4, with unresolved D. This CDR3 region has 12 residues. V lost 5 bases and J 10 bases, leaving 11 bases between the germline ends. The CDR3 DNA reads as TGTGCCAGCAGTCGCGGGGATGGAAAACTGTTTTTT. Protein: CASSRGDGKLFF.